This T cell receptor (beta chain) stems from a study of T cell repertoires in cytomegalovirus infection. The germline gives CDR1 SNHLY, CDR2 FYNNEI. The CDR3 is 18 residues long. With 2 bases removed from V and 3 bases from J, the gap between germline ends came to 20 bases. The table lists this clonotype with a few counts. MiXCR was run by TCRdb on the reads, yielding one entry per CDR3 protein. The table has roughly 200,000 distinct CDR3 sequences, more than 9% seen once. The chain carries TRBV2 and TRBJ2-1; D is ambiguous. Sequenced sample: PBMCs. The source is a human donor in good health (CMV status not recorded). Some clones in this sample may be carry-over from other donors' samples. Here the CDR3 DNA reads TGTGCCAGCAGTGAACTCGCTCCCCGATCGGATTTCTACAATGAGCAGTTCTTC. Its translation is CASSELAPRSDFYNEQFF. Full variable domain (outside the CDR3, taken from reference TRBV2 and TRBJ2-1): EPEVTQTPSHQVTQMGQEVILRCVPISNHLYFYWYRQILGQKVEFLVSFYNNEISEKSEIFDDQFSVERPDGSNFTLKIRSTKLEDSAMYFCASSELAPRSDFYNEQFFGPGTRLTVL.